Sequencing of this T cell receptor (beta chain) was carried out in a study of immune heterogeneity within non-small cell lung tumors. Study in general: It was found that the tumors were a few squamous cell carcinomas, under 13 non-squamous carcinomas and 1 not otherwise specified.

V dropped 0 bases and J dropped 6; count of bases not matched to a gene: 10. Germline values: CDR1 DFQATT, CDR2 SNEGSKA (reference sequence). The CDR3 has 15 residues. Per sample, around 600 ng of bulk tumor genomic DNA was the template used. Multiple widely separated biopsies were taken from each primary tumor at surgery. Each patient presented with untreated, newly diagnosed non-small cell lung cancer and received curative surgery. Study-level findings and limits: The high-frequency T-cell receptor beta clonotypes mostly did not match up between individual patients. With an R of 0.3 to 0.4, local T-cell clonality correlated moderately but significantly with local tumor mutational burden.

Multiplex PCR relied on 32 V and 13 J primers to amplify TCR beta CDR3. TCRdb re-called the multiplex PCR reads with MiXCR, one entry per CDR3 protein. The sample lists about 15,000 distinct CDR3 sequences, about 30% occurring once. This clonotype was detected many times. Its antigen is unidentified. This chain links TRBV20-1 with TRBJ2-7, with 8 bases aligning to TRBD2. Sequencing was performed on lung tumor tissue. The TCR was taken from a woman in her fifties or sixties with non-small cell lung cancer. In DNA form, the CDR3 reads TGCAGTGCTAGAGAGACGGGAGCGGGAGCGAGCGAGCAGTACTTC. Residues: CSARETGAGASEQYF.